The source of this TCR beta chain is a study of cytomegalovirus exposure and HLA in healthy donors. The study's findings and limits: In the analysis, some V segments, TRBV6-2 and TRBV6-3 included, were excluded as indistinguishable. It has been reported that TCR beta sequences accurately predicted the HLA-A and HLA-B alleles of most subjects.

The donors (healthy individuals) were bone marrow donors. This clone showed up just a few times. As yet, its antigen is unknown. The germline V gene encodes CDR1 SGHNT and CDR2 YENEEA. CDR3 length: 16 residues. V lost 2 bases, J lost 4 bases, and 6 bases stayed unmatched. Researchers ran the PCR with 60 Vbeta and 13 Jbeta primers. Assay used: immunoSEQ multiplex PCR; TCRdb lists only in-frame clones, some missing. Altogether about 42,000 clones are present, about 47% being singletons, with the ten largest covering over 10%. This chain uses TRBV11-3 with TRBJ2-3, with 10 bases fitting TRBD1. The sequenced sample consisted of PBMCs. This clonotype was obtained from a human donor in good health. As DNA, the CDR3 is TGTGCCAGCAGCTTAACCGGGGACAGGGGCGCAGATACGCAGTATTTT. Translation gives CASSLTGDRGADTQYF.